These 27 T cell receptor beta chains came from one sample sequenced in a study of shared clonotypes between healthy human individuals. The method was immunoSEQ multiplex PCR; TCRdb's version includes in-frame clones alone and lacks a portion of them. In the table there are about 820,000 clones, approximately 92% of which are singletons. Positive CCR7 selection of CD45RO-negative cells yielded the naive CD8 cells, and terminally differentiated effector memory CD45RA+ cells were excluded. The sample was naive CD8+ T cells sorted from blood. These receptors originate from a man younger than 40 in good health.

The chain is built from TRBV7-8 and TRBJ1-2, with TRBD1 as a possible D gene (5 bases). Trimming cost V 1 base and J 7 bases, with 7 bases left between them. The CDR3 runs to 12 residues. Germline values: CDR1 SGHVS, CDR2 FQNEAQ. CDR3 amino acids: CASSLETVGYTF. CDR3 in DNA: TGTGCCAGCAGCTTAGAGACAGTTGGCTACACCTTC.

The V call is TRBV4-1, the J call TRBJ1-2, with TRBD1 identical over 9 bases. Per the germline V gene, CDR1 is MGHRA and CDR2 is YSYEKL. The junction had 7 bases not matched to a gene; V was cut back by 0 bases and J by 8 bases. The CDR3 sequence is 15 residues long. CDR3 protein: CASSQDRGQGYGYTF. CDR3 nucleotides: TGCGCCAGCAGCCAAGATCGGGGACAGGGTTACGGCTACACCTTC.

CDR3 loop: CASSFEDRVGTGELFF. The CDR3 DNA reads TGTGCCAGCAGCTTCGAGGACAGGGTGGGAACCGGGGAGCTGTTTTTT. This sequence joins TRBV7-8 and TRBJ2-2; 8 nucleotides agree with TRBD1. V trimming: 3 bases; J trimming: 5 bases; junction bases outside the gene matches: 8. The germline V gene encodes CDR1 SGHVS and CDR2 FQNEAQ. This CDR3 has 16 amino acids.

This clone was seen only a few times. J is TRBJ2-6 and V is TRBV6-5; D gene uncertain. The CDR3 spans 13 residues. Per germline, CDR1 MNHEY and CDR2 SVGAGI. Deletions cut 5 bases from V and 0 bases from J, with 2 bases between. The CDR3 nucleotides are TGTGCCAGCAGTGGCTCTGGGGCCAACGTCCTGACTTTC. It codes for CASSGSGANVLTF.

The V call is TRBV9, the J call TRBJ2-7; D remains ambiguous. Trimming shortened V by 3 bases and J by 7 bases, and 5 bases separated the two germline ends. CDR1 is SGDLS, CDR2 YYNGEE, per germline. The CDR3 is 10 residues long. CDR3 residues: CASSEREQYF. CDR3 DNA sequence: TGTGCCAGCAGCGAGCGAGAGCAGTACTTC. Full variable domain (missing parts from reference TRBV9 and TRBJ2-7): DSGVTQTPKHLITATGQRVTLRCSPRSGDLSVYWYQQSLDQGLQFLIQYYNGEERAKGNILERFSAQQFPDLHSELNLSSLELGDSALYFCASSEREQYFGPGTRLTVT.

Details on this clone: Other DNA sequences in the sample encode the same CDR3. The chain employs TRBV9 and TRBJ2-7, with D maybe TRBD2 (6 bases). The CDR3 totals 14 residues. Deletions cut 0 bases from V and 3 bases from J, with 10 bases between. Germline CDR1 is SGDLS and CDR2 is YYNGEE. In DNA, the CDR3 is TGTGCCAGCAGCGTAGGGGGGACTGGCTACGAGCAGTACTTC. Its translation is CASSVGGTGYEQYF.

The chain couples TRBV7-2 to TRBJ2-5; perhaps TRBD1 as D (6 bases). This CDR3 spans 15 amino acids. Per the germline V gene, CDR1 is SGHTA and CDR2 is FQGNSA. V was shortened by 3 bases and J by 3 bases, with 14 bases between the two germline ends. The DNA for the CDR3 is TGTGCCAGCAGCTTCCTGGACAGTACAAAAGAGACCCAGTACTTC. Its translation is CASSFLDSTKETQYF.

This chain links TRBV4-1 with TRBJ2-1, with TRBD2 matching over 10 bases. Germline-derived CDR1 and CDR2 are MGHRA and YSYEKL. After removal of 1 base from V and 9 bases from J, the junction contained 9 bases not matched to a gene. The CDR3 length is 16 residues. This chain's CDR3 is CASSQGLAGERGEQFF. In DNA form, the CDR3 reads TGCGCCAGCAGCCAAGGGCTAGCGGGAGAGAGAGGTGAGCAGTTCTTC.

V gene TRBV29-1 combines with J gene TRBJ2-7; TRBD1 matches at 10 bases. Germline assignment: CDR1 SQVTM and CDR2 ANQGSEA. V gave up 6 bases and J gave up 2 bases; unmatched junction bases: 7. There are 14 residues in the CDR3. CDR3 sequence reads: CSVDGQGDPYEQYF. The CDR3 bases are TGCAGCGTGGATGGACAGGGGGACCCCTACGAGCAGTACTTC.

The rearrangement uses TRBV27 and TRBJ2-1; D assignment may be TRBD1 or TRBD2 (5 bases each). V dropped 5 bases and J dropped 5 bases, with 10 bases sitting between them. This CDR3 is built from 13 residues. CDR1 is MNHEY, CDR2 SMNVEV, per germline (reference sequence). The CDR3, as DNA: TGTGCCAGCAGTCCCGAGGGGAACAATGAGCAGTTCTTC. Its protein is CASSPEGNNEQFF.

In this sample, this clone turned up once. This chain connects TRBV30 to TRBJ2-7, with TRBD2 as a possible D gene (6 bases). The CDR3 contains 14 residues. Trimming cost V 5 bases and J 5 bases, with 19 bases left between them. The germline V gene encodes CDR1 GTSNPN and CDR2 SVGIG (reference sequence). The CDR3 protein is CAWAPEEGFDEQYF. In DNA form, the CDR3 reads TGTGCCTGGGCCCCGGAGGAGGGTTTCGACGAGCAGTACTTC.

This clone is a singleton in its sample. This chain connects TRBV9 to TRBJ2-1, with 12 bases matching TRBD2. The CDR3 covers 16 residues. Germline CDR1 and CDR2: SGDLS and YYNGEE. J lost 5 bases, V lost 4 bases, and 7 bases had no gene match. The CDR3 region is CASSPRWTSGNNEQFF. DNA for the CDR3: TGTGCCAGCAGCCCCCGATGGACTAGCGGGAACAATGAGCAGTTCTTC.

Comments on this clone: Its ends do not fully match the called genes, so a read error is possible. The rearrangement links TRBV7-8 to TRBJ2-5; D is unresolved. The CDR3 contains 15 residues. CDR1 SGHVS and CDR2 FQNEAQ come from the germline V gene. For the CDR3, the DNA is TGTGCCAGCAGCACCTGGGCCCCTGACCAGGAGACCCAGTACTTC. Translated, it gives CASSTWAPDQETQYF.

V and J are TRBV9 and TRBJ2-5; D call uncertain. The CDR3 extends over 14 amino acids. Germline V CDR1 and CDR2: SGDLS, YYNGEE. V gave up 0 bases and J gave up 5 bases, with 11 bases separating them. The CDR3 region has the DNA TGTGCCAGCAGCGTAGGTGACGATACGGAGACCCAGTACTTC. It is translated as CASSVGDDTETQYF.

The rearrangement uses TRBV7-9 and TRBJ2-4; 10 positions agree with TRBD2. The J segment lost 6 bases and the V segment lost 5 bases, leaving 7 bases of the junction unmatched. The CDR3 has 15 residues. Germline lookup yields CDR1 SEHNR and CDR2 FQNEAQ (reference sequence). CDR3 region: CASSRVAGGRNIQYF. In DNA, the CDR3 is TGTGCCAGCAGCCGCGTAGCGGGAGGAAGAAACATTCAGTACTTC.

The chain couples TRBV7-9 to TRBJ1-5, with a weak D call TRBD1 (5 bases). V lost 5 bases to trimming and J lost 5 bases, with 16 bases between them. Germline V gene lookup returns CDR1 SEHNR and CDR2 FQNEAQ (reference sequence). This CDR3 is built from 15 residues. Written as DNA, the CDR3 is TGTGCCAGCAGCCCCGATTGGACACGGGATCAGCCCCAGCATTTT. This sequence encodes CASSPDWTRDQPQHF.

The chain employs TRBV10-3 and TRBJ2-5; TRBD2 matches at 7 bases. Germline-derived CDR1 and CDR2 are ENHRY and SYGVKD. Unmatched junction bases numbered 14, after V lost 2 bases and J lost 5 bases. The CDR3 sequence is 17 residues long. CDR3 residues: CAISEPAGTTPMETQYF. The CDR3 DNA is TGTGCCATCAGTGAGCCAGCCGGGACTACGCCTATGGAGACCCAGTACTTC.

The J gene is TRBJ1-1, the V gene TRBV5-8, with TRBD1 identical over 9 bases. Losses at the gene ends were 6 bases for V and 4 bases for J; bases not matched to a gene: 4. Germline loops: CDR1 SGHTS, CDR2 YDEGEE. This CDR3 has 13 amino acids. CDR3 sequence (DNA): TGTGCCAGCACCGTGACAGGGGGCACTGAAGCTTTCTTT. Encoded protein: CASTVTGGTEAFF.

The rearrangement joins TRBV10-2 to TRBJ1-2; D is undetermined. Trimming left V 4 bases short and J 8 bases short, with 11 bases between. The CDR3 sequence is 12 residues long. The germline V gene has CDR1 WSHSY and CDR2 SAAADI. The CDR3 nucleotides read TGCGCCAGCAGTGTGGACGCGCGGGGCTACACCTTC. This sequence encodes CASSVDARGYTF.

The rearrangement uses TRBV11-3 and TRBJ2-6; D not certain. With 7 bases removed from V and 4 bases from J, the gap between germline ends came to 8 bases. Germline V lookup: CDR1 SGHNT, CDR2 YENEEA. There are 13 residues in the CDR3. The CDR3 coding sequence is TGTGCCAGCACCTCAGAAGGGGCCAACGTCCTGACTTTC. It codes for CASTSEGANVLTF.

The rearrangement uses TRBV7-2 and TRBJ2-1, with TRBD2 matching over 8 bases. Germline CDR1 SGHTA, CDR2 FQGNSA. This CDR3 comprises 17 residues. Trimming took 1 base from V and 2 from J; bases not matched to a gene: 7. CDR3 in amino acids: CASSLVVRTSTYNEQFF. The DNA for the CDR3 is TGTGCCAGCAGCTTAGTGGTTCGGACTAGCACCTACAATGAGCAGTTCTTC. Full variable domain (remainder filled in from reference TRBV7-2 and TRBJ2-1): GAGVSQSPSNKVTEKGKDVELRCDPISGHTALYWYRQSLGQGLEFLIYFQGNSAPDKSGLPSDRFSAERTGGSVSTLTIQRTQQEDSAVYLCASSLVVRTSTYNEQFFGPGTRLTVL.

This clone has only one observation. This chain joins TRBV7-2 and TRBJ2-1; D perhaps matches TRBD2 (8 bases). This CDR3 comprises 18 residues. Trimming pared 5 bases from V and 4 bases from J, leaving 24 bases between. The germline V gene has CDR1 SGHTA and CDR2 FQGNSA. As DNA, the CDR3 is TGTGCCAGCAGCACAGCGAGGGGGCTAGCGGGCGTGTACAATGAGCAGTTCTTC. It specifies CASSTARGLAGVYNEQFF.

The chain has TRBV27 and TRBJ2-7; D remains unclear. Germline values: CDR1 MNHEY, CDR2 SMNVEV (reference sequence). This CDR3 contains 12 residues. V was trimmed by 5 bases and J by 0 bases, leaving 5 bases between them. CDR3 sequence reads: CASSQSSYEQYF. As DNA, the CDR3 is TGTGCCAGCAGTCAGAGCTCCTACGAGCAGTACTTC.

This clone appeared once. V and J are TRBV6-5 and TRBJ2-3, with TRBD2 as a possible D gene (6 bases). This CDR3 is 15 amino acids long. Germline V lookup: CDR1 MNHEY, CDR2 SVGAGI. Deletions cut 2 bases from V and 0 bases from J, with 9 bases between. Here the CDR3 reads CASSYSGWSTDTQYF. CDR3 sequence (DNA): TGTGCCAGCAGTTACAGCGGGTGGAGCACAGATACGCAGTATTTT.

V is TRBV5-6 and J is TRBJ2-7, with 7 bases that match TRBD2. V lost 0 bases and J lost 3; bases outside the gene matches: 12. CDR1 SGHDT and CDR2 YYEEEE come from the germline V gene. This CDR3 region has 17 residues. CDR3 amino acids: CASSLDTGTGRVYEQYF. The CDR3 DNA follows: TGTGCCAGCAGCTTGGATACGGGGACTGGGAGGGTCTACGAGCAGTACTTC.

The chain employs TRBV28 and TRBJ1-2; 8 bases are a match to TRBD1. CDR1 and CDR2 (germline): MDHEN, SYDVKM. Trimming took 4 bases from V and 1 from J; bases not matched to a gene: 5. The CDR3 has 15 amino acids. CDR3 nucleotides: TGTGCCAGCAGTTCCGGGACAGGCGATAACTATGGCTACACCTTC. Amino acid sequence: CASSSGTGDNYGYTF.

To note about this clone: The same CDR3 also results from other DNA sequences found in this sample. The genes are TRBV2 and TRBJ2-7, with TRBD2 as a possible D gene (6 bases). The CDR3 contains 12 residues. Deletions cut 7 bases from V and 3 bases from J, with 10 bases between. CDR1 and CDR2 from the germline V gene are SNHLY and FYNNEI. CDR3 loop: CASTGGLYEQYF. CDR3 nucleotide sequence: TGTGCCAGCACCGGAGGGCTCTACGAGCAGTACTTC. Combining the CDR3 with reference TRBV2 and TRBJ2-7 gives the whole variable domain EPEVTQTPSHQVTQMGQEVILRCVPISNHLYFYWYRQILGQKVEFLVSFYNNEISEKSEIFDDQFSVERPDGSNFTLKIRSTKLEDSAMYFCASTGGLYEQYFGPGTRLTVT.